One sample yielded the 32 T cell receptor beta chains listed below, sequenced in a study of T cell clonality in common variable immunodeficiency. Overall study results and limits: Fewer deletions and N-nucleotide insertions were reportedly seen in common variable immunodeficiency TCR beta sequences.

The antigens for these receptors are not known. Assay: immunoSEQ multiplex PCR; the TCRdb copy retains only in-frame clones and omits some. The table lists around 30,000 clones, with no singletons. The sample was peripheral blood mononuclear cells. These receptors were taken from a human donor with common variable immunodeficiency.

In this sample, this clone turned up many times. The read ends 3 residues early relative to the CDR3; the germline J gene fills the gap. The rearrangement uses TRBV7-3 and TRBJ2-1, with D possibly being TRBD2 (6 bases). With 1 base removed from V and 6 bases from J, the gap between germline ends came to 13 bases. This CDR3 is built from 15 residues. The germline CDR1 and CDR2 sequences are SGHTA and FQGTGA. The CDR3 here is CASSLSGAGFNEQFF. The covered CDR3 bases are TGTGCCAGCAGCTTAAGCGGGGCAGGGTTCAATGAG. Supplemented by reference TRBV7-3 and TRBJ2-1, the full variable domain reads GAGVSQTPSNKVTEKGKYVELRCDPISGHTALYWYRQSLGQGPEFLIYFQGTGAADDSGLPNDRFFAVRPEGSVSTLKIQRTERGDSAVYLCASSLSGAGFNEQFFGPGTRLTVL.

This clone occurred many times. The read ends 3 residues early relative to the CDR3; the germline J gene fills the gap. The chain uses TRBV10-3 and TRBJ2-3; 11 bases are a match to TRBD2. Losses at the gene ends were 6 bases for V and 0 bases for J; bases not matched to a gene: 14. This CDR3 contains 19 residues. The germline V gene encodes CDR1 ENHRY and CDR2 SYGVKD. CDR3 sequence: CAIRAERGTSGTSTDTQYF. The sequenced part of the CDR3 DNA is TGTGCCATCAGGGCAGAAAGGGGGACTAGCGGAACTAGCACAGATACG.

A word on this clone: The read comes to an end 3 residues before the CDR3 does, leaving the germline J gene to fill in the end. The chain links TRBV5-6 to TRBJ1-6, with a weak D call TRBD1 (5 bases). This CDR3 region has 15 residues. From germline, CDR1 is SGHDT and CDR2 YYEEEE. With 0 bases removed from V and 6 bases from J, the gap between germline ends came to 10 bases. CDR3 DNA, as far as it was read: TGTGCCAGCAGCTTGGGACAGCTGATTAATTCACCC. Its protein is CASSLGQLINSP. The CDR3 in its entirety is CASSLGQLINSPLHF.

Concerning this clone: The observed sequence ends 3 residues before the CDR3 terminus, with the missing tail filled in from the germline J gene. The chain carries TRBV18 and TRBJ2-7; perhaps TRBD1 as D (5 bases). CDR1 and CDR2 (germline): KGHSH, LQKENI. Trimming took off 0 bases at V and 6 bases at J, with 12 bases between the two ends. CDR3 length: 14 amino acids. The CDR3 here is CASSPPVRAFEQYF. CDR3 DNA (partial): TGTGCCAGCTCACCACCGGTCAGGGCTTTCGAG.

The table lists this clone with a few counts. Coverage ceases 3 residues before the CDR3 finishes, and the germline J gene fills in the end. The J gene is TRBJ2-5, the V gene TRBV6-2 or TRBV6-3, with 8 bases aligning to TRBD2. Germline V gene sequence: CDR1 MNHEY, CDR2 SVGEGT. This CDR3 spans 16 amino acids. Trimming removed 8 bases from V and 0 bases from J; junction bases left unmatched: 11. Here the CDR3 reads CASRPISGAYQETQYF. CDR3 DNA (partial): TGTGCCAGCCGACCGATTAGCGGGGCGTACCAAGAGACC.

In regard to this clone: The read ends 3 residues shy of where the CDR3 ends; the end is completed using the germline J gene. The chain employs TRBV5-1 and TRBJ1-2; 7 nucleotides align to TRBD1. Germline V gene lookup returns CDR1 SGHRS and CDR2 YFSETQ. CDR3 length: 16 amino acids. The V and J ends lost 7 bases and 0 bases, in that order; junction bases with no gene match: 12. CDR3 protein: CASGEQGQKANYGYTF. Partial CDR3 DNA: TGCGCCAGCGGAGAACAGGGGCAAAAGGCTAACTATGGC.

There are many counts of this clone. The read halts 3 residues ahead of the CDR3 end, with the missing end drawn from the germline J gene. The rearrangement links TRBV9 to TRBJ2-1; no reliable D call. Germline assignment: CDR1 SGDLS and CDR2 YYNGEE. The CDR3 contains 13 residues. The germline V and J ends were trimmed by 2 bases and 4 bases, with 7 bases remaining between them. The CDR3 DNA, read in part, is TGTGCCAGCAGCGTGTCCGGGTACAATGAG. Its protein is CASSVSGYNE. The complete CDR3 reads CASSVSGYNEQFF.

This clone came up many times. The read ends 3 residues shy of where the CDR3 ends; the end is completed using the germline J gene. The J gene is TRBJ1-5, the V gene TRBV18, with TRBD1 matching over 7 bases. The length of the CDR3 is 14 residues. The J segment lost 7 bases and the V segment lost 2 bases, leaving 5 bases of the junction unmatched. Germline values: CDR1 KGHSH, CDR2 LQKENI. CDR3 amino acids: CASSPEAGGQPQHF. The part of the CDR3 DNA that was read is TGTGCCAGCTCACCAGAGGCAGGGGGACAGCCC.

This clone was found many times. Incomplete CDR3 DNA: TGTGCCAGCAGCACACTAGCGGGAGAAGAGACC. Its protein product is CASSTLAGEET. The whole CDR3 protein is CASSTLAGEETQYF. The chain employs TRBV7-9 and TRBJ2-5; 11 nucleotides match TRBD2. The read comes to an end 3 residues before the CDR3 does, leaving the germline J gene to fill in the end. This CDR3 has 14 residues. V was clipped by 5 bases and J by 3 bases; unmatched bases: 2. Per the germline V gene, CDR1 is SEHNR and CDR2 is FQNEAQ (reference sequence).

There are many counts of this clone. The CDR3 is cut off 3 residues early in the read; its end comes from the germline J gene. The gene calls are TRBV7-2 and TRBJ2-7, with 7 bases fitting TRBD2. Unmatched junction bases numbered 4, after V lost 0 bases and J lost 5 bases. The CDR3 runs to 14 residues. Germline values: CDR1 SGHTA, CDR2 FQGNSA. CDR3 bases read: TGTGCCAGCAGCTTAGCTAGCGGGTCCGACGAG. It codes for CASSLASGSDE. The CDR3, in full, reads CASSLASGSDEQYF.

This clone was seen only a few times. The read comes to an end 3 residues before the CDR3 does, leaving the germline J gene to fill in the end. The chain recombines TRBV7-6 with TRBJ2-2, with unresolved D. The CDR3 contains 15 residues. Trimming removed 4 bases at V and 1 base at J, with 10 bases between. Germline lookup yields CDR1 SGHVS and CDR2 FNYEAQ. The DNA read from the CDR3 is TGTGCCAGCAGCTCCTCCCTCGGGAACACCGGGGAG. Its protein is CASSSSLGNTGE. The entire CDR3 is CASSSSLGNTGELFF.

Many counts were recorded for this clone. Sequencing ends 3 residues short of the CDR3 end; the germline J gene provides the rest. This chain uses TRBV7-9 with TRBJ1-1; D not resolved. CDR1 and CDR2 from the germline V gene are SEHNR and FQNEAQ (reference sequence). The CDR3 is 13 residues long. The ends were cut back, 5 bases at V and 1 base at J, with 8 bases in the middle. CDR3 sequence reads: CASSEGSNTEAFF. CDR3 DNA, as far as it was read: TGTGCCAGCAGCGAAGGGTCGAACACTGAA.

This clone was recorded many times. One junction end disagrees with the germline gene, perhaps due to a read error. The CDR3 extends 3 residues past the end of the read, so its final part is completed from the germline J gene. The rearrangement uses TRBV19 and TRBJ2-1; 7 nucleotides align to TRBD1. Germline V gene sequence: CDR1 LNHDA, CDR2 SQIVND (reference sequence). The length of the CDR3 is 17 residues. The chain's CDR3 is CASSMVPGTVSSNEQFF. Partial CDR3 DNA: TGTGCCAGTAGTATGGTCCCCGGGACAGTGTCCTCCAATGAG.

This clone was found many times. Germline is not matched at one junction end, which may reflect a read error. The DNA ends 3 residues before the CDR3 does, and the rest of the CDR3 is filled in from the germline J gene. The chain employs TRBV4-2 and TRBJ2-5, with 7 bases matching TRBD1. The CDR3 runs to 15 residues. Germline V gives CDR1 LGHNA, CDR2 YNFKEQ. The CDR3 protein is CASSQVDRAGETQYF. The covered CDR3 bases are TGCGCCAGCAGCCAAGTCGACAGGGCAGGAGAGACC.

This clone was counted between two and nine times. The read is 3 residues too short to cover the CDR3 end, so that end is filled in from the germline J gene. The gene calls are TRBV7-9 and TRBJ2-7, with 9 bases aligning to TRBD1. V gave up 1 base and J gave up 2 bases; unmatched junction bases: 0. The CDR3 has 14 amino acids. The V gene's germline CDR1 is SEHNR and CDR2 FQNEAQ (reference sequence). This CDR3 is CASSLGTGAYEQYF. The DNA read from the CDR3 is TGTGCCAGCAGCTTAGGGACAGGGGCCTACGAG.

The sample holds a few counts of this clone. The read ends 3 residues before the CDR3 terminus; that terminus is restored from the germline J gene. The chain is built from TRBV19 and TRBJ2-7, with D possibly being TRBD1 (5 bases). CDR1 and CDR2 (germline): LNHDA, SQIVND (reference sequence). The ends were cut back, 4 bases at V and 2 bases at J, with 18 bases in the middle. This CDR3 spans 16 amino acids. The CDR3 spells CASSTYSSGFAYEQYF. Incomplete CDR3 DNA: TGTGCCAGTAGTACTTACTCCTCAGGGTTTGCCTACGAG.

This clone was seen only a few times. The DNA ends 3 residues before the CDR3 does, and the rest of the CDR3 is filled in from the germline J gene. This chain uses TRBV19 with TRBJ1-2, with D perhaps matching TRBD1 (6 bases). CDR1 is LNHDA and CDR2 is SQIVND in the germline V gene (reference sequence). V was clipped by 11 bases and J by 1 base, with 17 bases between them. The CDR3 is 14 amino acids. CDR3 in amino acids: CAVRPTGINYGYTF. CDR3 DNA (partial): TGTGCCGTCCGCCCGACAGGTATTAACTATGGC.

At least ten counts were recorded for this clone. From the germline J gene comes the end of the CDR3, since the read stops 3 residues before it. The chain combines TRBV28 with TRBJ2-7; 7 bases map to TRBD2. V was pared by 5 bases and J by 4 bases, with 5 bases of the junction left unmatched. Germline values: CDR1 MDHEN, CDR2 SYDVKM. The CDR3 extends over 13 amino acids. Partial CDR3 DNA: TGTGCCAGCAGTCTGCTAGCGGCTTACGAG. Protein: CASSLLAAYE. The entire CDR3 reads CASSLLAAYEQYF.

About this clone itself: The CDR3 end is not reached by the read, which stops 3 residues before it; the germline J gene fills it in. The genes are TRBV20-1 and TRBJ2-7; possibly TRBD2 for D (6 bases). The germline V gene encodes CDR1 DFQATT and CDR2 SNEGSKA (reference sequence). V was cut by 1 base and J by 2 bases, with 12 bases left in between. The CDR3 runs 14 residues. The CDR3 protein is CSARVGDFTYEQYF. CDR3 bases read: TGCAGTGCTAGAGTAGGGGACTTTACCTACGAG.

A remark on this clone: The read comes to an end 3 residues before the CDR3 does, leaving the germline J gene to fill in the end. This chain connects TRBV5-6 to TRBJ2-1, with D maybe TRBD2 (6 bases). The CDR3 length is 12 residues. CDR1 and CDR2 (germline): SGHDT, YYEEEE. V was clipped by 2 bases and J by 7 bases, with 7 bases between them. The CDR3 sequence is CASSFGGNEQFF. CDR3 DNA, as far as it was read: TGTGCCAGCAGCTTCGGGGGAAATGAG.

This clone turned up a few times. The read comes to an end 3 residues before the CDR3 does, leaving the germline J gene to fill in the end. V gene TRBV7-2 combines with J gene TRBJ1-4; 8 nucleotides agree with TRBD1. The trim removed 4 bases at V and 8 bases at J, leaving 6 bases unmatched. The CDR3 covers 14 residues. Germline-derived CDR1 and CDR2 are SGHTA and FQGNSA. The CDR3 bases that were read are TGTGCCAGCAGCTCCGGACAGGGACGAGAAAAA. Translation: CASSSGQGREK. The whole CDR3 is CASSSGQGREKLFF. The variable domain in full, with the rest retrieved from reference TRBV7-2 and TRBJ1-4, is GAGVSQSPSNKVTEKGKDVELRCDPISGHTALYWYRQSLGQGLEFLIYFQGNSAPDKSGLPSDRFSAERTGGSVSTLTIQRTQQEDSAVYLCASSSGQGREKLFFGSGTQLSVL.

This clone was found many times. The observed sequence ends 3 residues before the CDR3 terminus, with the missing tail filled in from the germline J gene. The rearrangement joins TRBV7-3 to TRBJ2-7; TRBD1 matches at 10 bases. The junction had 2 bases not matched to a gene; V was cut back by 3 bases and J by 3 bases. CDR1 is SGHTA, CDR2 FQGTGA, per germline. The CDR3 totals 14 residues. CDR3 in amino acids: CASSLGQGYYEQYF. Incomplete CDR3 DNA: TGTGCCAGCAGCTTGGGACAGGGGTACTACGAG.

In its sample, this clone was seen a few times. The CDR3 goes on 3 residues after the read ends, and that part is filled in from the germline J gene. The chain carries TRBV6-1 and TRBJ2-2; 9 bases fit TRBD1. J lost 5 bases, V lost 4 bases, and 5 bases had no gene match. CDR1 MNHNS and CDR2 SASEGT come from the germline V gene. This CDR3 region has 15 residues. The CDR3 sequence is CASSAQTGGTGELFF. The CDR3 bases that were read are TGTGCCAGCAGTGCCCAGACAGGGGGAACCGGGGAG.

Many counts were recorded for this clone. Read coverage stops 3 residues before the CDR3 terminus; the germline J gene supplies the remainder. V and J are TRBV20-1 and TRBJ1-6; D remains ambiguous. V lost 6 bases, J lost 4 bases, and 7 bases lay in between. Per germline, CDR1 DFQATT and CDR2 SNEGSKA (reference sequence). CDR3 length: 12 amino acids. The CDR3 bases that were read are TGCAGTGCGCGGGCATATAATTCACCC. Translating gives CSARAYNSP. The whole CDR3 protein reads CSARAYNSPLHF.

Concerning this clone itself: The read stops 3 residues short of the end of the CDR3; the missing end is completed from the germline J gene. The chain employs TRBV19 and TRBJ2-3; D unclear. Germline CDR1 and CDR2: LNHDA and SQIVND (reference sequence). Deletions cut 5 bases from V and 4 bases from J, with 10 bases between. CDR3 size: 13 residues. Partial CDR3 DNA: TGTGCCAGTAGTGAGAGGTACGCAGATACG. Translated: CASSERYADT. The entire CDR3 sequence reads CASSERYADTQYF.

About this clone: The CDR3 end falls 3 residues outside the read, so it is completed with the germline J gene. The V and J genes are TRBV6-4 and TRBJ2-5; D remains ambiguous. V lost 6 bases and J 4 bases, leaving 12 bases between the germline ends. This CDR3 region has 13 residues. Germline-derived CDR1 and CDR2 are MRHNA and SNTAGT. CDR3 bases read: TGTGCCAGCAGCCTAAACTTCGGAGAGACC. This sequence encodes CASSLNFGET. The full CDR3 reads CASSLNFGETQYF.

This clone was seen a handful of times. This may be a read error, as it is one base from a much larger clone. The CDR3 goes on 3 residues after the read ends, and that part is filled in from the germline J gene. V and J are TRBV19 and TRBJ2-1, with TRBD2 matching 15 bases. Germline CDR1 LNHDA, CDR2 SQIVND (reference sequence). V lost 6 bases, J lost 7 bases, and 10 bases stayed unmatched. The CDR3 consists of 17 residues. CDR3 DNA, as far as it was read: TGTGCCAGTAGCAACGGACTAGCGGGAGGGCGGGGGAATGAG. Its protein product is CASSNGLAGGRGNE. The full CDR3 protein is CASSNGLAGGRGNEQFF. The full variable domain, its missing parts supplied by reference TRBV19 and TRBJ2-1, is DGGITQSPKYLFRKEGQNVTLSCEQNLNHDAMYWYRQDPGQGLRLIYYSQIVNDFQKGDIAEGYSVSREKKESFPLTVTSAQKNPTAFYLCASSNGLAGGRGNEQFFGPGTRLTVL.

Details on this clone: The read terminates 3 residues ahead of where the CDR3 ends, so the germline J gene completes it. The chain uses TRBV7-2 and TRBJ1-3, with 7 bases aligning to TRBD1. This CDR3 contains 14 residues. After removal of 4 bases from V and 4 bases from J, the junction contained 4 bases not matched to a gene. Germline V gene data show CDR1 as SGHTA and CDR2 as FQGNSA. CDR3 bases read: TGTGCCAGCAGCTCGACAGGGACAGGAAACACC. It encodes CASSSTGTGNT. The complete CDR3 sequence is CASSSTGTGNTIYF.

This clone has a handful of counts. The read halts 3 residues ahead of the CDR3 end, with the missing end drawn from the germline J gene. The chain joins TRBV19 to TRBJ2-3; no reliable D call. Germline V lookup: CDR1 LNHDA, CDR2 SQIVND (reference sequence). The CDR3 length is 16 residues. Trimming removed 10 bases from V and 0 bases from J, with 20 bases in between. The CDR3 here is CATSRVLLSSTDTQYF. Partial CDR3 DNA: TGTGCCACCTCCCGGGTATTGCTCTCTAGCACAGATACG.

This clone was seen repeatedly, ten times or more. The read terminates 3 residues ahead of where the CDR3 ends, so the germline J gene completes it. The chain has TRBV4-1 and TRBJ1-1, with D perhaps matching TRBD1 (5 bases). The CDR3 contains 14 residues. Germline V gene sequence: CDR1 MGHRA, CDR2 YSYEKL. V lost 1 base and J 1 base, leaving 7 bases between the germline ends. The CDR3 is CASSQATGNTEAFF. CDR3 DNA, as far as it was read: TGCGCCAGCAGCCAAGCAACAGGGAACACTGAA.

This clone was seen repeatedly, ten times or more. The observed sequence ends 3 residues before the CDR3 terminus, with the missing tail filled in from the germline J gene. The gene calls are TRBV20-1 and TRBJ2-7; D remains ambiguous. Germline CDR1 is DFQATT and CDR2 is SNEGSKA (reference sequence). CDR3 length: 14 amino acids. V shed 5 bases and J shed 5 bases, with 19 bases lying between them. CDR3 bases read: TGCAGTGCTGGCTTCGGCGGTTTGGTTAACGAG. Translation: CSAGFGGLVNE. The full-length CDR3 reads as CSAGFGGLVNEQYF.

Regarding this clone: The CDR3 is cut off 3 residues early in the read; its end comes from the germline J gene. The chain couples TRBV7-9 to TRBJ1-3; D is unresolved. There are 13 residues in the CDR3. V was cut by 5 bases and J by 0 bases, with 5 bases left in between. Germline V gene data show CDR1 as SEHNR and CDR2 as FQNEAQ (reference sequence). CDR3 amino acids: CASSQSSGNTIYF. CDR3 DNA (partial): TGTGCCAGCAGCCAGAGCTCTGGAAACACC.